The T cell receptor (beta chain) under discussion was sequenced for a study of blood T cell repertoires in COVID-19 (dated by TCRdb to 2020 to 2022). For the wider study: Samples from collaborators originated in the United States, Italy and Spain and spanned both the acute and convalescent phases of COVID-19. The material from the prospective study consisted of cDNA or gDNA derived from T cells, B-cell-depleted T cells, or PBMCs. The dataset comprised deeply sampled blood TCRbeta repertoires from subjects exposed to, actively infected with, or recovered from COVID-19. A freely available public database, intended as a resource for researchers studying the immune response to SARS-CoV-2, is where the repertoires were released. The samples were drawn from two sources: the first 160 participants of the ongoing ImmuneRACE study, and some 1,300 subjects contributed by 6 global collaborators. The sample metadata nearly always contained a de-identified subject ID, COVID-19 status, age in years and sex. Where available, HLA class I and class II types were taken from metadata supplied by the sample provider and were not determined by assay-based typing.

TCRbeta CDR3 regions were amplified from genomic DNA by means of the immunoSEQ Assay, a bias-controlled multiplex PCR. In the source study's methods: The number of nucleated cells in each sample was estimated by amplification of reference gene primers within the assay. To quantify the absolute abundance of each unique TCRbeta CDR3 rearrangement, sequence reads were collapsed and filtered. For each sample, productive Simpson clonality was calculated by taking the square root of Simpson's diversity index across productive rearrangements. TCRdb provides this immuneACCESS table in a form limited to in-frame rearrangements. Some clones are lacking; in checked studies, under half of them reflect an unresolved V gene, and why the rest are absent is not known. The V and J calls and clone size come from that table; D and trimming were worked out from the DNA. A total of over 150,000 clones appear in this sample, 80% to 90% of them only once. The ten biggest clones cover approximately 12% of the sample.

Sequences SGHTA (CDR1) and FQGTGA (CDR2) are obtained from the germline V gene. Trimming removed 2 bases from V and 4 bases from J, leaving 12 bases between the germline ends. The CDR3, cysteine through phenylalanine, is 16 amino acids long. The retained sequence is limited to the CDR3, 48 bases, with the frame set at the first base. On the study overall, not on this receptor specifically: Clinical and demographic metadata were provided uncurated, with the amount varying by source and participant.

This clone was found once. Its antigen is unknown. It has no much larger one-base neighbor in the sample; base qualities were not kept. Enrolling through a virtual design, the prospective study's participants ranged in age from roughly 18 to 89 years and lived across about two dozen United States geographic areas. In the prospective study, cohorts were assigned on the basis of participant-reported clinical history obtained from a screening survey and a study questionnaire. Recovered participants in ImmuneRACE Cohort 3 were defined as having two consecutive negative NP/OP PCR tests, clearance from a healthcare professional, or resolution of symptoms. Each participant in the prospective study had whole blood, serum and a nasopharyngeal or oropharyngeal swab collected by mobile phlebotomists. Additional blood draws and questionnaires over an approximately two-month period could optionally be provided by prospective study participants. Before DNA extraction, blood samples from the prospective study were shipped at room temperature or frozen.

Specimen: PBMCs or T cells enriched from blood (not recorded which). The sequence is built from TRBV7-3 and TRBJ2-6; no confident D gene assignment can be made. The TCR comes from a man between 35 and 55 years old who had recovered from COVID-19. CDR3 reads: CASSLLGRAGANVLTF. The DNA sequence reads TGTGCCAGCAGCTTACTGGGCCGCGCGGGGGCCAACGTCCTGACTTTC.